These T cell receptor beta chains were read from a single sample in a study of blood T cell repertoires in COVID-19. Profiling relied on immunoSEQ multiplex PCR, and the TCRdb table lists in-frame clones only, not all of them. This table has about 470,000 clones, approximately 90% appearing once. The specimen was PBMCs or T cells enriched from blood (not recorded which). All receptors derive from a woman aged 18-30 years who had recovered from COVID-19. The CDR3 runs from the conserved cysteine through the conserved F or W. Fields, in order: J gene, clone size, D gene, CDR3 length, V gene, CDR3 DNA, CDR3 protein. The D gene is left open where the match is weak. Some rows mark clone size as missing; the rest say once, few, many or name a class of expanded clone.

>TRBJ1-4|.|.|14|TRBV6-5
TGTGCCAGCAGTTACTCGCGATTCGGGGAAAAACTGTTTTTT
CASSYSRFGEKLFF
>TRBJ1-6|.|.|13|TRBV6-5
TGTGCCAGCAGATTGGAGGGCAATTCACCCCTCCACTTT
CASRLEGNSPLHF
>TRBJ2-7|.|TRBD1|14|TRBV5-1
TGCGCCAGCAGCGGCCAGGGGGTAGCCGACGAGCAGTACTTC
CASSGQGVADEQYF
>TRBJ2-2|.|.|14|TRBV30
TGTGCCTGGAGTGTTGGAGGGAACACCGGGGAGCTGTTTTTT
CAWSVGGNTGELFF
>TRBJ2-1|few|.|16|TRBV3-1/TRBV3-2
TGTGCCAGCAGCCAAGATCGTACGAGCATCAGGAATGAGCAGTTCTTC
CASSQDRTSIRNEQFF
>TRBJ1-2|.|.|16|TRBV7-9
TGTGCCAGCAGCTTAGACACCCTCAACTATTTCGGGGGCTACACCTTC
CASSLDTLNYFGGYTF
>TRBJ2-2|.|.|15|TRBV19
TGTGCCAGTAGTAAGGAAGGGGCGAAGACCGGGGAGCTGTTTTTT
CASSKEGAKTGELFF
>TRBJ1-1|.|.|12|TRBV18
TGTGCCAGCTCACCGTCTAACACTGAAGCTTTCTTT
CASSPSNTEAFF
>TRBJ2-2|.|.|14|TRBV18
TGTGCCAGCTCAGGAGGGGACCTCACCGGGGAGCTGTTTTTT
CASSGGDLTGELFF
>TRBJ2-3|.|TRBD2|15|TRBV11-3
TGTGCCAGCAGCTTAGATGGGGGGGAGACAGATACGCAGTATTTT
CASSLDGGETDTQYF
>TRBJ1-2|.|TRBD1|13|TRBV30
TGTGCCTGGTCGCCACAGGGGGCGCGGGGCTACACCTTC
CAWSPQGARGYTF
>TRBJ1-2|.|.|12|TRBV28
TGTGCCAGCAGTTTGGTCGGAGGTAGGTACACCTTC
CASSLVGGRYTF
>TRBJ2-7|.|TRBD1|15|TRBV7-8
TGTGCCAGCAGCAGGGACAGGAGAGGAGCTTCCGAGCAGTACTTC
CASSRDRRGASEQYF
>TRBJ2-3|.|TRBD2|16|TRBV7-3
TGTGCCAGCAGCTCAACCGGGACTAGATCCACAGATACGCAGTATTTT
CASSSTGTRSTDTQYF
>TRBJ2-3|.|.|11|TRBV2
TGTGCCAGCAGTGTACTGGATACGCAGTATTTT
CASSVLDTQYF
>TRBJ2-5|.|.|16|TRBV5-1
TGCGCCAGCAGCTTGGAACCCTTCGACTCCCAAGAGACCCAGTACTTC
CASSLEPFDSQETQYF
>TRBJ2-3|.|.|14|TRBV18
TGTGCCAGCTCACCAGGGGCCAACACAGATACGCAGTATTTT
CASSPGANTDTQYF
>TRBJ2-1|.|.|13|TRBV7-3
TGTGCCAGCAGTCAGAGATCAGGTGATGAGCAGTTCTTC
CASSQRSGDEQFF
>TRBJ2-1|.|TRBD2|16|TRBV24-1
TGTGCCACCAGTGAATCTAGCGGGGGGGCAAACAATGAGCAGTTCTTC
CATSESSGGANNEQFF
>TRBJ1-2|.|.|21|TRBV6-1
TGTGCCAGCAGTGAAACCCCATTACTTCAGGGCATAATAAGGGCTAGCTATGGCTACACCTTC
CASSETPLLQGIIRASYGYTF
>TRBJ1-3|.|.|15|TRBV5-1
TGCGCCAGCAGCTTGACAGGTACGGCTGGAAACACCATATATTTT
CASSLTGTAGNTIYF
>TRBJ2-3|.|.|14|TRBV19
TGTGCCAGTAGACCAGACAGGAGCACAGATACGCAGTATTTT
CASRPDRSTDTQYF
>TRBJ1-3|.|TRBD1|14|TRBV30
TGTGCCTGGAGTCGGACAGGCTTAGGGAACACCATATATTTT
CAWSRTGLGNTIYF
>TRBJ1-2|.|TRBD1|13|TRBV4-2
TGTGCCAGCAGCCAGCCGACAGGGTATGGCTACACCTTC
CASSQPTGYGYTF
>TRBJ2-7|.|TRBD2|15|TRBV19
TGTGCCAGTAGTGTTTCTAGCGGGGGGCCTTACGAGCAGTACTTC
CASSVSSGGPYEQYF
>TRBJ2-7|.|TRBD1|13|TRBV25-1
TGTGCCAGCAGTGAGCGACAGGGACACGAGCAGTACTTC
CASSERQGHEQYF
>TRBJ2-2|.|.|17|TRBV5-1
TGCGCCAGCAGCGTAACAACGATCGACTATAACACCGGGGAGCTGTTTTTT
CASSVTTIDYNTGELFF
>TRBJ2-1|once|TRBD2|19|TRBV15
TGTGCCACCAGCAGACCAGGGACTAGCGGGGGAATGGGGTACAATGAGCAGTTCTTC
CATSRPGTSGGMGYNEQFF